This T cell receptor (beta chain) was profiled in a study of blood T cell repertoires in COVID-19. Study-wide background: Acute and convalescent COVID-19 specimens originated in the United States, Italy and Spain.

The study recruited people aged roughly 18 to 100 years across under 25 US areas. Clinical history as reported by participants underpinned cohort assignment. Per the study methods: Estimation of nucleated cell counts relied on the amplification of reference gene primers. Sequencing was performed with immunoSEQ multiplex PCR; in TCRdb, only in-frame clones are kept and a portion is missing. That table is the source of V, J and clone size, and D and trimming were worked out from the DNA. The sample holds fewer than 250,000 clones; 76% are singletons and the top ten take about a sixth. Germline V lookup: CDR1 ENHRY, CDR2 SYGVKD. CDR3 length equals 16 residues. Unmatched junction bases numbered 12, after V lost 10 bases and J lost 0 bases.

This chain links TRBV10-3 with TRBJ1-3; 7 nucleotides align to TRBD1. This receptor was obtained from a woman between 50 and 59 years old with acute COVID-19. Material: PBMCs or T cells enriched from blood (not recorded which). The CDR3 reads CATWGQGENSGNTIYF. As DNA, the CDR3 is TGTGCCACCTGGGGGCAGGGGGAGAACTCTGGAAACACCATATATTTT.